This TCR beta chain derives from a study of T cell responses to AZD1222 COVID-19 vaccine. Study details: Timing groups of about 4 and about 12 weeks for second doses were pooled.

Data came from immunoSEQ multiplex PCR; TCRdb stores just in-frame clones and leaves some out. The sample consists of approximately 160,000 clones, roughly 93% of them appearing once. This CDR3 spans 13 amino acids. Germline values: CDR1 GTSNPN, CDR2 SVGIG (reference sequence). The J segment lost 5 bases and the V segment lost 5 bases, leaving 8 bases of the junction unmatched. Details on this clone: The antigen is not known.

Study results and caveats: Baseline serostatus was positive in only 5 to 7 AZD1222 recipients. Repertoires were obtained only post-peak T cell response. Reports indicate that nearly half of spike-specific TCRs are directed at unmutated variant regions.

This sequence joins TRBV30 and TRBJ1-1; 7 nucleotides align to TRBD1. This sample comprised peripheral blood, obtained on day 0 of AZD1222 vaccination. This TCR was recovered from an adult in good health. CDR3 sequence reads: CAWGWGRGTEAFF. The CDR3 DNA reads TGTGCCTGGGGTTGGGGCAGGGGGACTGAAGCTTTCTTT.